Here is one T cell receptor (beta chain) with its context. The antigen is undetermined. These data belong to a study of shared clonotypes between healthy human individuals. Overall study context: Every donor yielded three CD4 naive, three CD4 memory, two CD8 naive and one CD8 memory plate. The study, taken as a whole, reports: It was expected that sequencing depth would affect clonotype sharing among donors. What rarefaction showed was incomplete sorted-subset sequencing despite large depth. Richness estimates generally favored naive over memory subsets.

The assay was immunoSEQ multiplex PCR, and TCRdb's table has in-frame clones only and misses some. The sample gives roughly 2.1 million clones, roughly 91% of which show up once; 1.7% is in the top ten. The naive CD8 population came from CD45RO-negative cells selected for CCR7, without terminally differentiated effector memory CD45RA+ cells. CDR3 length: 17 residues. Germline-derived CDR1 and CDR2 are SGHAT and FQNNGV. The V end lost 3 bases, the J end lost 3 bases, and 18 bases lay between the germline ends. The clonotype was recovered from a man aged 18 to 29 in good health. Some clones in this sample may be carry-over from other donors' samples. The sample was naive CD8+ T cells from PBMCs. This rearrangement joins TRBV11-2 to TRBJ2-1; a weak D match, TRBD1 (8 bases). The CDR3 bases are TGTGCCAGCAGCTTCTCACGGACAGGGAGGGGCTACAATGAGCAGTTCTTC. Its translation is CASSFSRTGRGYNEQFF.